One sample yielded the 14 T cell receptor beta chains listed below, sequenced in a study of blood T cell repertoires in COVID-19. Assay used: immunoSEQ multiplex PCR; TCRdb lists only in-frame clones, some missing. The sample has some 220,000 clones; roughly 84% are singletons. The material sequenced was peripheral blood. These receptor sequences come from a woman aged 60-75 years with acute or convalescent COVID-19.

The V and J genes are TRBV6-1 and TRBJ1-2, with TRBD1 identical over 8 bases. Germline V CDR1 and CDR2: MNHNS, SASEGT. This CDR3 is 16 amino acids long. The V segment lost 2 bases and the J segment 4 bases; nucleotides outside the gene matches: 9. The CDR3 DNA sequence: TGTGCCAGCAGTGAAATGCAGGGGGCAGGTGGCTATGGCTACACCTTC. It specifies CASSEMQGAGGYGYTF.

This clone turned up a few times. The chain couples TRBV9 to TRBJ1-1; 7 positions match TRBD1. CDR1 is SGDLS, CDR2 YYNGEE, per germline. This CDR3 comprises 15 residues. After removal of 4 bases from V and 1 base from J, the junction contained 7 bases not matched to a gene. CDR3 region: CASSPGGRRNTEAFF. The DNA of the CDR3 is TGTGCCAGCAGCCCAGGGGGAAGGAGGAACACTGAAGCTTTCTTT.

This clone has more than one count but fewer than ten. The V gene is TRBV5-1, the J gene TRBJ1-2, with 9 positions matching TRBD1. Germline CDR1 reads SGHRS; CDR2 reads YFSETQ. V was clipped by 2 bases and J by 14 bases; unmatched bases: 10. This CDR3 spans 13 amino acids. The DNA for the CDR3 is TGCGCCAGCAGCTTAACAGGGGGCACCGGTTTAACCTTC. It specifies CASSLTGGTGLTF.

The chain has TRBV3-1 (or the pseudogene TRBV3-2) and TRBJ1-2; TRBD1 aligns across 8 bases. This CDR3 is 16 amino acids long. Germline V gene sequence: CDR1 LGHDT, CDR2 YNNKEL (reference sequence). Trimming removed 2 bases from V and 6 bases from J; junction bases left unmatched: 11. The CDR3 loop reads CASSQPRTGFIHGYTF. The DNA for the CDR3 is TGTGCCAGCAGCCAACCCCGGACAGGGTTTATCCATGGCTACACCTTC.

This chain joins TRBV7-2 and TRBJ2-3; TRBD1 agrees at 9 bases. The CDR3 totals 15 residues. J gave up 4 bases and V 5 bases, and 7 bases lay outside the gene matches. Germline V CDR1 and CDR2: SGHTA, FQGNSA. The CDR3 nucleotides are TGTGCCAGCAGCCACCGGGACAGGGACGCAGATACGCAGTATTTT. This sequence encodes CASSHRDRDADTQYF.

This clone came up once. The chain employs TRBV7-9 and TRBJ2-5; 8 positions match TRBD1. With V trimmed by 5 bases and J by 5 bases, 10 bases remained unmatched. CDR3 length: 15 amino acids. The V gene's germline CDR1 is SEHNR and CDR2 FQNEAQ (reference sequence). CDR3 DNA sequence: TGTGCCAGCAGCGCCGGACAGGGTAATTGGGAGACCCAGTACTTC. Translating gives CASSAGQGNWETQYF.

This sequence joins TRBV25-1 and TRBJ2-5, with 7 bases identical to TRBD2. This CDR3 contains 14 residues. Looked up from germline, CDR1 is MGHDK and CDR2 is SYGVNS. V lost 5 bases, J lost 5 bases, and 8 bases stayed unmatched. CDR3 sequence reads: CASSLSGEAETQYF. CDR3 bases: TGTGCCAGCAGTCTGAGCGGGGAGGCGGAGACCCAGTACTTC.

V and J are TRBV18 and TRBJ2-1, with D possibly TRBD2 on 6 matching bases. Trimming pared 6 bases from V and 7 bases from J, leaving 13 bases between. The CDR3 is 13 amino acids. Germline V lookup: CDR1 KGHSH, CDR2 LQKENI. The CDR3 here is CASSSAGLNEQFF. The CDR3 DNA is TGTGCCAGCTCTTCCGCGGGGTTGAATGAGCAGTTCTTC.

The chain employs TRBV28 and TRBJ2-1; perhaps TRBD2 as D (6 bases). CDR1 and CDR2 from the germline V gene are MDHEN and SYDVKM. With 11 bases removed from V and 7 bases from J, the gap between germline ends came to 18 bases. The CDR3 loop spans 13 amino acids. CDR3 amino acids: CAGSRGRRNEQFF. CDR3 bases: TGTGCCGGATCTCGGGGGAGGCGGAATGAGCAGTTCTTC.

This chain joins TRBV3-1 (or the pseudogene TRBV3-2) and TRBJ2-5, with unresolved D. With 0 bases removed from V and 4 bases from J, the gap between germline ends came to 3 bases. The CDR3 consists of 12 residues. Germline assignment: CDR1 LGHDT and CDR2 YNNKEL (reference sequence). The DNA for the CDR3 is TGTGCCAGCAGCCAAGATAGAGAGACCCAGTACTTC. Protein sequence: CASSQDRETQYF.

The chain recombines TRBV7-7 with TRBJ2-7, with D possibly TRBD2 on 5 matching bases. Germline CDR1 reads SSHAT; CDR2 reads FNYEAQ (reference sequence). The ends were cut back, 5 bases at V and 7 bases at J, with 15 bases in the middle. The CDR3 length is 13 residues. CDR3 nucleotides: TGTGCCAGCAGCCTGGACCCGGGGAATGAGCAGTACTTC. It is translated as CASSLDPGNEQYF. Full variable domain (rest looked up from reference TRBV7-7 and TRBJ2-7): GAGVSQSPRYKVTKRGQDVTLRCDPISSHATLYWYQQALGQGPEFLTYFNYEAQPDKSGLPSDRFSAERPEGSISTLTIQRTEQRDSAMYRCASSLDPGNEQYFGPGTRLTVT.

This clone was recorded once. This sequence joins TRBV3-1 (or the pseudogene TRBV3-2) and TRBJ1-6; 7 positions match TRBD1. Trimming removed 4 bases from V and 11 bases from J; junction bases left unmatched: 8. The CDR3 covers 14 residues. Germline loops: CDR1 LGHDT, CDR2 YNNKEL (reference sequence). The CDR3 DNA sequence: TGTGCCAGCAGCCGGGGAATCCAGGGGGCACCCCTCCACTTT. Translation: CASSRGIQGAPLHF.

The chain recombines TRBV18 with TRBJ1-1; D possibly corresponds to TRBD1 (6 bases). V was pared by 3 bases and J by 2 bases, with 10 bases between. Germline lookup yields CDR1 KGHSH and CDR2 LQKENI. This CDR3 has 14 residues. CDR3 in amino acids: CASSPQGGNTEAFF. CDR3 nucleotides: TGTGCCAGCTCACCCCAAGGGGGAAACACTGAAGCTTTCTTT. Complete variable domain (other parts from reference TRBV18 and TRBJ1-1): NAGVMQNPRHLVRRRGQEARLRCSPMKGHSHVYWYRQLPEEGLKFMVYLQKENIIDESGMPKERFSAEFPKEGPSILRIQQVVRGDSAAYFCASSPQGGNTEAFFGQGTRLTVV.

V gene TRBV6-5 combines with J gene TRBJ1-2; D gene uncertain. The CDR3 runs 14 residues. CDR1 is MNHEY and CDR2 is SVGAGI in the germline V gene. Trimming shortened V by 0 bases and J by 0 bases, and 5 bases separated the two germline ends. The CDR3 is CASSYSRSNYGYTF. The DNA of the CDR3 is TGTGCCAGCAGTTACTCGAGATCTAACTATGGCTACACCTTC.